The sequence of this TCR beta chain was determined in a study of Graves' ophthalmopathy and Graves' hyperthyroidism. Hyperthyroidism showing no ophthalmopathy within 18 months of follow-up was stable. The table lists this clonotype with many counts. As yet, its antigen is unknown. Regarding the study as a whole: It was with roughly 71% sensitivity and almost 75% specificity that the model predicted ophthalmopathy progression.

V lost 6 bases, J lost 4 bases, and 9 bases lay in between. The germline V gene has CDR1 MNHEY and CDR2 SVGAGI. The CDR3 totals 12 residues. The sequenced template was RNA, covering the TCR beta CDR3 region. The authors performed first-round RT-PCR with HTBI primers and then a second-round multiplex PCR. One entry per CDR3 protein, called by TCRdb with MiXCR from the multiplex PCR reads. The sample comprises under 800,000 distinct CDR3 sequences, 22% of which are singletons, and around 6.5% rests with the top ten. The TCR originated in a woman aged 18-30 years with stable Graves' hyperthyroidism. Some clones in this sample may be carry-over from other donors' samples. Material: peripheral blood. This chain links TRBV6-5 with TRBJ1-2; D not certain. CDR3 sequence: CASRVVSYGYTF. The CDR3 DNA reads TGTGCCAGCAGAGTCGTCAGCTATGGCTACACCTTC.